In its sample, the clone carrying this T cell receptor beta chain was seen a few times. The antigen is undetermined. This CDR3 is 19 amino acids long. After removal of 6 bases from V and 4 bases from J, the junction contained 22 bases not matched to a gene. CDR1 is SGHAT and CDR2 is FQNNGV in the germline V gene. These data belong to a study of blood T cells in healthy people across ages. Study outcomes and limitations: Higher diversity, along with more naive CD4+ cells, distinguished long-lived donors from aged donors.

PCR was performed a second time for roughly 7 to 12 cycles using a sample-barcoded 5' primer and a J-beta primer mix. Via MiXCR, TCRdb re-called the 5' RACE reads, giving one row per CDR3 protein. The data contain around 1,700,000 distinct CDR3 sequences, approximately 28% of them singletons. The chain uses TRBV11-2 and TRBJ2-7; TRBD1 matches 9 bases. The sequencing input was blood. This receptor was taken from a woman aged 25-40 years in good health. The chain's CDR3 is CASSLSPRTTGGERYEQYF. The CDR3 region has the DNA TGTGCCAGCAGTCTGTCCCCGCGGACGACAGGGGGTGAGAGGTACGAGCAGTACTTC.